The clone carrying this TCR beta chain was detected a few times. Its antigen is not known. The sample originates from a study of blood T cells in healthy people across ages. Study results and caveats: Long-lived and aged donors differed, with more naive CD4+ cells and higher diversity in the long-lived. A strong correlation between TCR beta diversity and naive T cell percentage was seen.

Trimming took off 7 bases at V and 5 bases at J, with 15 bases between the two ends. Germline loops: CDR1 MNHEY, CDR2 SMNVEV (reference sequence). The CDR3 has 14 amino acids. A sample-barcoded 5' primer and a J-beta primer mix were used in a second PCR of about 6 to 12 cycles. One entry per CDR3 protein, called by TCRdb with MiXCR from the 5' RACE reads. This table has 1.4 million to 1.5 million distinct CDR3 sequences, roughly 40% appearing once. This chain uses TRBV27 with TRBJ2-1; D possibly corresponds to TRBD2 (6 bases). Sequenced input: blood. The TCR comes from a woman aged 18-29 years in good health. The CDR3 protein is CASTGSGRHNEQFF. The DNA for the CDR3 is TGTGCCAGCACGGGGAGCGGGCGCCACAATGAGCAGTTCTTC.